This section outlines one T cell receptor beta chain sequence together with its context. Assay used: immunoSEQ multiplex PCR; TCRdb lists only in-frame clones, some missing. The sample has more than 200,000 clones; 82% are singletons. This entry comes from a study of blood T cell repertoires in COVID-19. As for the study in general: The cDNA or gDNA used as material had been derived from T cells, B-cell-depleted T cells, or PBMCs.

The CDR3 length is 13 residues. The V gene's germline CDR1 is MNHNS and CDR2 SASEGT. The ends were cut back, 2 bases at V and 7 bases at J, with 6 bases in the middle. Sequencing used peripheral blood. The sequence was obtained from a woman older than 75 with active or convalescent COVID-19. The chain recombines TRBV6-1 with TRBJ1-6; D is unresolved. The CDR3 spells CASSESQNSPLHF. As DNA, the CDR3 is TGTGCCAGCAGTGAATCGCAGAATTCACCCCTCCACTTT.